This T cell receptor beta chain was identified during a study of blood T cell repertoires in COVID-19. Study-wide context: The origin of the acute and convalescent COVID-19 samples was the United States, Italy and Spain. Sample material is recorded as cDNA or gDNA derived from T cells, B-cell-depleted T cells, or PBMCs.

Germline CDR1 and CDR2: SNHLY and FYNNEI. The V and J ends lost 4 bases and 3 bases, in that order; junction bases with no gene match: 5. CDR3 length equals 14 residues. The authors' processing: Nucleated cell number was recorded as an estimate derived from reference gene primer amplification. Profiling relied on immunoSEQ multiplex PCR, and the TCRdb table lists in-frame clones only, not all of them. The V and J calls and the clone size are those of that table, but D and trimming were determined from the DNA. The sample includes some 390,000 clones, more than 75% seen only once; the top ten take 2.5% to 3.5%.

Sample: peripheral blood. This rearrangement joins TRBV2 to TRBJ2-7; the match to TRBD1 covers 8 bases. This TCR derives from a human donor in a cohort sampled during active COVID-19. The CDR3 bases are TGTGCCAGCAGTGCTAGGACAGGGATCTACGAGCAGTACTTC. It is translated as CASSARTGIYEQYF.